The 24 T cell receptor beta chains presented below share a single source sample, sequenced in a study of CD8+CD57+ T cells in acquired aplastic anemia. Genomic DNA provided the template from which TCR beta VDJ and CDR3 profiles were obtained. Each CDR3 protein is one row after TCRdb ran MiXCR on the reads. Among around 500,000 distinct CDR3 sequences listed, under 40% were seen once. An expansion of CD8+CD57+ cells by flow cytometry had been shown in patients chosen for sequencing. The specimen was sorted CD4+, CD8+, or CD8+CD57+ T cells (not recorded which) from PBMCs. The receptor source for this set is a human donor with aplastic anemia.

This clonotype was seen more than once but under ten times. CDR3 nucleotide sequence: TGTGCCAGCTCACCTGGGACCGATGATGGCTACACCTTC. It translates to CASSPGTDDGYTF. The rearrangement links TRBV2 to TRBJ1-2; D may be TRBD1 (5 bases). Germline V lookup: CDR1 SNHLY, CDR2 FYNNEI. This CDR3 has 13 residues. V was clipped by 8 bases and J by 6 bases, with 16 bases between them.

This clonotype is a singleton in its sample. This could be a read error, since a much larger clone is one nucleotide away. This rearrangement joins TRBV12-3 or TRBV12-4 to TRBJ1-6; D is perhaps TRBD1 (5 bases). The CDR3 loop spans 15 amino acids. V was pared by 8 bases and J by 10 bases, with 21 bases between. The CDR3 spells CASGPLGGMGSPLHF. Written as DNA, the CDR3 is TGTGCCAGCGGTCCCCTGGGGGGGATGGGCTCACCCCTCCACTTT.

This clonotype was observed at least ten times. At one end the junction does not follow the germline gene, possibly because of a read error. This chain links TRBV10-3 with TRBJ2-7; 10 bases match TRBD2. Germline assignment: CDR1 ENHRY and CDR2 SYGVKD. This CDR3 contains 16 residues. CDR3 loop: CAISESPSGGSYGQYF. Here the CDR3 DNA reads TGTGCCATCAGTGAGTCGCCTAGCGGGGGATCCTACGGGCAGTACTTC.

The table lists this clonotype with a few counts. This may come from a read error, since a much larger clone is one base off. The chain joins TRBV2 to TRBJ1-1; no clear D gene. Germline-derived CDR1 and CDR2 are SNHLY and FYNNEI. Trimming cost V 7 bases and J 1 base, with 13 bases left between them. The CDR3 totals 14 residues. The CDR3 bases are TGTGCCAGCACCGAGGGCGGCTCGAACACTGAAGCTTTCTTT. This gives the protein CASTEGGSNTEAFF.

The V call is TRBV7-9, the J call TRBJ1-2; no clear D. CDR1 is SEHNR and CDR2 is FQNEAQ in the germline V gene (reference sequence). This CDR3 is built from 12 residues. V shed 7 bases and J shed 5 bases, with 11 bases lying between them. The CDR3 DNA sequence: TGTGCCAGCAAGACAAAAAATTATGGCTACACCTTC. Amino acids: CASKTKNYGYTF.

At least ten counts were recorded for this clonotype. The V and J genes are TRBV20-1 and TRBJ2-7; D perhaps matches TRBD1 (5 bases). Germline loops: CDR1 DFQATT, CDR2 SNEGSKA (reference sequence). V gave up 3 bases and J gave up 3 bases, with 18 bases separating them. This CDR3 has 15 residues. In DNA, the CDR3 is TGCAGTGCTAGGAGCTCGGCCAGGGCGAACTACGAGCAGTACTTC. Residues: CSARSSARANYEQYF.

A word on this clonotype: The CDR3 does not close with the conserved phenylalanine or tryptophan, likely indicating a read error. V is TRBV20-1 and J is TRBJ2-1; 7 bases match TRBD1. Germline-derived CDR1 and CDR2 are DFQATT and SNEGSKA (reference sequence). V dropped 1 base and J dropped 9; count of bases not matched to a gene: 12. CDR3 length: 15 amino acids. The CDR3 loop is CSARGGTATGGEQFS. The CDR3 DNA is TGCAGTGCTAGAGGTGGGACAGCTACGGGTGGTGAGCAGTTCTCC.

As for this clonotype: With a much larger clone just one base away, this may be a read error. The CDR3 does not end in the conserved phenylalanine or tryptophan, so this is likely a read error. V usage is TRBV19 and J usage is TRBJ2-5; TRBD2 matches at 7 bases. The V and J ends lost 4 bases and 5 bases, in that order; junction bases with no gene match: 4. Germline CDR1 reads LNHDA; CDR2 reads SQIVND (reference sequence). The CDR3 runs 13 residues. The CDR3 DNA sequence: TGTGCCAGTAGTAGGACTAGAGGCGAGACCCAGTACCTC. Its translation is CASSRTRGETQYL.

This clonotype was observed many times. The chain recombines TRBV12-3 or TRBV12-4 with TRBJ2-7; D gene uncertain. The V gene lost 4 bases and the J gene lost 2 bases, with 6 bases spanning the gap. CDR3 length: 12 residues. The CDR3 region is CASSWAPYEQYF. In DNA form, the CDR3 reads TGTGCCAGCAGTTGGGCCCCCTACGAGCAGTACTTC.

This clonotype was counted at least ten times. The chain links TRBV7-8 to TRBJ1-2; D is perhaps TRBD1 (5 bases). V lost 6 bases to trimming and J lost 8 bases, with 22 bases between them. The length of the CDR3 is 15 residues. Looked up from germline, CDR1 is SGHVS and CDR2 is FQNEAQ. The CDR3 protein is CASRDSHLSIGGYTF. As DNA, the CDR3 is TGTGCCAGCAGAGACAGTCACCTTTCAATCGGAGGCTACACCTTC.

This clonotype occurred many times. V and J are TRBV7-6 and TRBJ2-7; D perhaps matches TRBD2 (7 bases). Between the trimmed V and J ends, which lost 5 bases and 5 bases, there was a span of 22 bases. The CDR3 has 16 residues. The germline gives CDR1 SGHVS, CDR2 FNYEAQ. The CDR3 sequence is CASSKTGGQGSHEQYF. Written as DNA, the CDR3 is TGTGCCAGCAGCAAAACCGGGGGGCAGGGGTCCCACGAGCAGTACTTC.

This clonotype was counted at least ten times. V usage is TRBV7-3 and J usage is TRBJ1-6; possibly TRBD1 for D (5 bases). This CDR3 contains 14 residues. Germline V gives CDR1 SGHTA, CDR2 FQGTGA. Trimming took off 1 base at V and 10 bases at J, with 11 bases between the two ends. The CDR3 coding sequence is TGTGCCAGCAGCTTAAATCCCAGGGAGTCACCCCTCCACTTT. Its translation: CASSLNPRESPLHF. Full variable domain (outside the CDR3, taken from reference TRBV7-3 and TRBJ1-6): GAGVSQTPSNKVTEKGKYVELRCDPISGHTALYWYRQSLGQGPEFLIYFQGTGAADDSGLPNDRFFAVRPEGSVSTLKIQRTERGDSAVYLCASSLNPRESPLHFGNGTRLTVT.

The chain joins TRBV3-1 to TRBJ2-7; TRBD1 matches 8 bases. Germline CDR1 LGHDT, CDR2 YNNKEL (reference sequence). J lost 3 bases, V lost 1 base, and 8 bases had no gene match. The CDR3 is 16 amino acids. The CDR3 DNA sequence: TGTGCCAGCAGCCAAGTCGCACGGACAGGGAACTACGAGCAGTACTTC. Translated: CASSQVARTGNYEQYF.

The CDR3 sequence: CASSSTAPSSYNEQFF. The CDR3 bases are TGTGCCAGCAGCTCGACAGCCCCGAGCTCCTACAATGAGCAGTTCTTC. V is TRBV11-2 and J is TRBJ2-1; maybe TRBD1 (5 bases). The germline V gene encodes CDR1 SGHAT and CDR2 FQNNGV. This CDR3 has 16 amino acids. V gave up 4 bases and J gave up 0 bases, with 13 bases separating them.

The V and J genes are TRBV5-1 and TRBJ1-1; the D gene is possibly TRBD1 (6 bases). The CDR3 covers 11 residues. Trimming left V 2 bases short and J 8 bases short, with 7 bases between. Germline V CDR1 and CDR2: SGHRS, YFSETQ. The CDR3 spells CASSFGQEAFF. Written as DNA, the CDR3 is TGCGCCAGCAGCTTTGGACAGGAAGCTTTCTTT.

The chain employs TRBV25-1 and TRBJ2-3, with D possibly being TRBD1 or TRBD2 (5 bases each). From germline, CDR1 is MGHDK and CDR2 SYGVNS. This CDR3 has 13 residues. Trimming left V 6 bases short and J 2 bases short, with 9 bases between. CDR3 residues: CASSTGTTDTQYF. CDR3 DNA: TGTGCCAGCAGCACCGGGACCACAGATACGCAGTATTTT.

The table lists this clonotype with many counts. The CDR3 DNA is TGTGCCACCAGCAGAGATAGGGTGTGGGAGCAGTACTTC. Its translation is CATSRDRVWEQYF. V is TRBV15 and J is TRBJ2-7; D not certain. Trimming pared 0 bases from V and 7 bases from J, leaving 10 bases between. CDR1 is LNHNV and CDR2 is YYDKDF in the germline V gene (reference sequence). This CDR3 comprises 13 residues.

The chain employs TRBV29-1 and TRBJ2-1, with D possibly TRBD1 on 5 matching bases. V was pared by 4 bases and J by 4 bases, with 11 bases between. CDR3 length: 13 amino acids. In germline, CDR1 is SQVTM, CDR2 ANQGSEA. CDR3 in DNA: TGCAGCGTTGTTGCAGGGAAATACAATGAGCAGTTCTTC. Translating it yields CSVVAGKYNEQFF.

The chain joins TRBV19 to TRBJ1-5; D is ambiguous. This CDR3 comprises 13 residues. CDR1 is LNHDA, CDR2 SQIVND, per germline (reference sequence). Trimming shortened V by 3 bases and J by 6 bases, and 9 bases separated the two germline ends. The DNA of the CDR3 is TGTGCCAGTAGTATTCGGGTAATTCAGCCCCAGCATTTT. It is translated as CASSIRVIQPQHF.

This sequence joins TRBV4-3 and TRBJ2-1; TRBD1 matches at 8 bases. Germline V CDR1 and CDR2: LGHNA, YSLEER. This CDR3 comprises 15 residues. J gave up 6 bases and V 4 bases, and 8 bases lay outside the gene matches. The CDR3 loop is CASSPQGGGLNEQFF. In DNA form, the CDR3 reads TGCGCCAGCAGCCCACAGGGGGGAGGACTCAATGAGCAGTTCTTC.

Worth noting for this clonotype: This may arise from a read error, as a much more abundant clone is one base away. This chain uses TRBV29-1 with TRBJ1-4, with D perhaps matching TRBD1 (5 bases). Germline V gives CDR1 SQVTM, CDR2 ANQGSEA. The CDR3 is 17 amino acids. V shed 4 bases and J shed 3 bases, with 21 bases lying between them. The CDR3 sequence: CSVVRSGWGRPNEKLFF. The CDR3 bases are TGCAGCGTTGTACGGTCGGGGTGGGGACGGCCTAATGAAAAACTGTTTTTT. The whole variable domain, remainder taken from reference TRBV29-1 and TRBJ1-4, is SAVISQKPSRDICQRGTSLTIQCQVDSQVTMMFWYRQQPGQSLTLIATANQGSEATYESGFVIDKFPISRPNLTFSTLTVSNMSPEDSSIYLCSVVRSGWGRPNEKLFFGSGTQLSVL.

V is TRBV25-1 and J is TRBJ2-7; weak D call: TRBD1 (6 bases). The CDR3 spans 15 residues. Germline assignment: CDR1 MGHDK and CDR2 SYGVNS. V lost 6 bases and J 3 bases, leaving 18 bases between the germline ends. The CDR3 sequence is CASSQGRDTGYEQYF. Here the CDR3 DNA reads TGTGCCAGCAGCCAAGGTCGGGACACGGGCTACGAGCAGTACTTC.

This clonotype was seen many times. The J gene is TRBJ2-7, the V gene TRBV15; possible D gene TRBD2, 6 bases. The germline CDR1 and CDR2 sequences are LNHNV and YYDKDF (reference sequence). CDR3 length equals 15 residues. V was clipped by 1 base and J by 4 bases, with 14 bases between them. The CDR3 coding sequence is TGTGCCACCAGCAGAGTCGGCGGGACGGGGTACGAGCAGTACTTC. It encodes CATSRVGGTGYEQYF. Using reference TRBV15 and TRBJ2-7 for the parts outside the CDR3, the full variable domain is DAMVIQNPRYQVTQFGKPVTLSCSQTLNHNVMYWYQQKSSQAPKLLFHYYDKDFNNEADTPDNFQSRRPNTSFCFLDIRSPGLGDTAMYLCATSRVGGTGYEQYFGPGTRLTVT.

The rearrangement uses TRBV25-1 and TRBJ2-5; no definite D call. CDR1 is MGHDK and CDR2 is SYGVNS in the germline V gene. The germline V and J ends were trimmed by 6 bases and 5 bases, with 16 bases remaining between them. This CDR3 spans 14 amino acids. CDR3 residues: CASSRDKLGETQYF. The CDR3 nucleotides are TGTGCCAGCAGCCGCGATAAGCTAGGGGAGACCCAGTACTTC.